The 5 T cell receptor beta chains given below trace back to one sample, sequenced in a study of cytomegalovirus exposure and HLA in healthy donors. The PCR used 60 Vbeta and 13 Jbeta primers. Libraries were prepared by immunoSEQ multiplex PCR; TCRdb keeps only in-frame clonotypes and omits some of them. The sample has hundreds of thousands of clones, about two thirds seen once; the top ten hold 2.6%. Specimen: PBMCs. These receptors were taken from a man aged 40-55 years in good health and CMV-seropositive.

The gene calls are TRBV5-6 and TRBJ1-4, with 9 bases that match TRBD1. This CDR3 spans 15 amino acids. With V trimmed by 4 bases and J by 7 bases, 8 bases remained unmatched. Germline V lookup: CDR1 SGHDT, CDR2 YYEEEE. CDR3 nucleotide sequence: TGTGCCAGCAGCGGCCGGGACAGGGTTATTGAAAAACTGTTTTTT. Its protein is CASSGRDRVIEKLFF.

In nucleotides, the CDR3 is TGTGCCAGCTCGAGGCGAGAAGGATATGGCTACACCTTC. Translated, it gives CASSRREGYGYTF. This chain joins TRBV6-5 and TRBJ1-2, with D hard to call. V lost 8 bases and J lost 5, with 15 bases in between. The CDR3 is 13 residues long. Germline assignment: CDR1 MNHEY and CDR2 SVGAGI.

This clone was observed once. This chain uses TRBV2 with TRBJ2-7; 7 bases map to TRBD1. The length of the CDR3 is 11 residues. Germline V lookup: CDR1 SNHLY, CDR2 FYNNEI. The ends lost 8 bases at V and 5 bases at J; junction bases unmatched: 3. CDR3 residues: CASLRGNEQYF. For the CDR3, the DNA is TGTGCCAGCCTCAGGGGGAACGAGCAGTACTTC.

DNA for the CDR3: TGTGCCAGCAGCTTGGCCCCTAGCGGGGGAACAGATACGCAGTATTTT. It encodes CASSLAPSGGTDTQYF. The gene calls are TRBV5-6 and TRBJ2-3, with 10 bases identical to TRBD2. CDR1 and CDR2 from the germline V gene are SGHDT and YYEEEE. Trimming removed 0 bases from V and 3 bases from J; junction bases left unmatched: 4. This CDR3 comprises 16 residues. Combining the CDR3 with reference TRBV5-6 and TRBJ2-3 gives the whole variable domain DAGVTQSPTHLIKTRGQQVTLRCSPKSGHDTVSWYQQALGQGPQFIFQYYEEEERQRGNFPDRFSGHQFPNYSSELNVNALLLGDSALYLCASSLAPSGGTDTQYFGPGTRLTVL.

The V and J genes are TRBV7-9 and TRBJ1-2; a weak D match, TRBD1 (5 bases). Trimming pared 4 bases from V and 3 bases from J, leaving 21 bases between. The CDR3 consists of 17 residues. Germline V gives CDR1 SEHNR, CDR2 FQNEAQ (reference sequence). The CDR3 is CASSYGGPYREDYGYTF. Written as DNA, the CDR3 is TGTGCCAGCAGCTACGGGGGACCGTACCGGGAAGACTATGGCTACACCTTC. The full variable domain, rest sourced from reference TRBV7-9 and TRBJ1-2, is DTGVSQNPRHKITKRGQNVTFRCDPISEHNRLYWYRQTLGQGPEFLTYFQNEAQLEKSRLLSDRFSAERPKGSFSTLEIQRTEQGDSAMYLCASSYGGPYREDYGYTFGSGTRLTVV.